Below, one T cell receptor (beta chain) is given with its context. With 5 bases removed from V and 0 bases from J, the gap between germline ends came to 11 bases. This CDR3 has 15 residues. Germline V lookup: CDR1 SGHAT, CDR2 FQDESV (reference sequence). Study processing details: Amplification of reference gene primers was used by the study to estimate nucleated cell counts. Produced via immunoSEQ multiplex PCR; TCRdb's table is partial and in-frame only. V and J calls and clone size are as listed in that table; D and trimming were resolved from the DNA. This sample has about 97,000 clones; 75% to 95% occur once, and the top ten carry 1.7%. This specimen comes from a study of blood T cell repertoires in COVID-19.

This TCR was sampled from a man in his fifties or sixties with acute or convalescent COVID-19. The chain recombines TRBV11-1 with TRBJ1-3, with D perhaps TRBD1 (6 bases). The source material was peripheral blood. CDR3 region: CASSLGQISGNTIYF. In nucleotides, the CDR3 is TGTGCCAGCAGCCTCGGACAGATCTCTGGAAACACCATATATTTT.